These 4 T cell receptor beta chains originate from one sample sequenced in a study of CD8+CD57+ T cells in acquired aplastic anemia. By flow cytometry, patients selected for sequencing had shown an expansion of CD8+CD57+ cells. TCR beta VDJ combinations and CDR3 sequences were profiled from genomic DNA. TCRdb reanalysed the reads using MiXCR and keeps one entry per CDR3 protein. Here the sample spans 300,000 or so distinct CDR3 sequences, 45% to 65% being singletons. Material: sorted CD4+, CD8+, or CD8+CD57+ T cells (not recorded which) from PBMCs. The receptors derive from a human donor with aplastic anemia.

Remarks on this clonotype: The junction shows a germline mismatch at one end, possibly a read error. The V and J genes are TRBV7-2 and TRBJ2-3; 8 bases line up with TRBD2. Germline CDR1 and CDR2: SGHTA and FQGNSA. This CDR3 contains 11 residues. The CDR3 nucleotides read TGCGCCAGCAGCTTAGCGGGACCGCAGTATTTT. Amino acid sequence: CASSLAGPQYF.

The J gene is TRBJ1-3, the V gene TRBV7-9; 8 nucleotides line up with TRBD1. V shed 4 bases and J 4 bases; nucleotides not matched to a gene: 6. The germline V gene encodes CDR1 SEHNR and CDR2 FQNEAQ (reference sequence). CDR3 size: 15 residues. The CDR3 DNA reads TGTGCCAGCAGCTCACAGACAGGGGCGGGAAACACCATATATTTT. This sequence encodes CASSSQTGAGNTIYF.

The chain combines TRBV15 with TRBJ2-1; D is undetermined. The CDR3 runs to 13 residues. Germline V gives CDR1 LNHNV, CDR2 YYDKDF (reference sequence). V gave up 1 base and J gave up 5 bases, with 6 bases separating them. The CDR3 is CATSRGHHNEQFF. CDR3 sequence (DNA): TGTGCCACCAGCAGAGGCCACCACAATGAGCAGTTCTTC.

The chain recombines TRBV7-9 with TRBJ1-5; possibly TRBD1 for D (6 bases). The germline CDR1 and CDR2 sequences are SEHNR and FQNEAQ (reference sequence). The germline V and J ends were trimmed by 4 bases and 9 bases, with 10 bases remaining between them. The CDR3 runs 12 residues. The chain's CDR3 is CASSSQDRPQHF. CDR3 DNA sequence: TGTGCCAGCAGCTCCCAGGACAGGCCCCAGCATTTT.